The clone carrying this TCR beta chain was seen a few times. Under the authors' procedure: Amplification of reference gene primers provided the estimated nucleated cell counts. Assay used: immunoSEQ multiplex PCR; TCRdb lists only in-frame clones, some missing. That table gives V, J and clone size, and the DNA gave D and trimming. The table lists 45,000 to 65,000 clones, nearly 90% of them singletons. These data originate in a study of blood T cell repertoires in COVID-19. Study-level information: Researchers got acute and convalescent COVID-19 samples from the United States, Italy and Spain. From T cells, B-cell-depleted T cells, or PBMCs came the material, which was cDNA or gDNA.

CDR1 and CDR2 from the germline V gene are SNHLY and FYNNEI. With V trimmed by 6 bases and J by 2 bases, 4 bases remained unmatched. CDR3 size: 13 residues. The source material was peripheral blood. This receptor was identified in a man aged 55-75 years with active COVID-19. This chain joins TRBV2 and TRBJ2-7, with 7 bases that match TRBD1. The CDR3 reads CASRGDSTYEQYF. The CDR3 nucleotides are TGTGCCAGCAGGGGGGACAGTACCTACGAGCAGTACTTC.